The 8 T cell receptor beta chains in this list originate from one sample, sequenced in a study of blood T cell repertoires in COVID-19. Profiled with immunoSEQ multiplex PCR; TCRdb holds only in-frame clones, not every one. The sample lists over 250,000 clones; around nine tenths were seen once. Sequencing was carried out using peripheral blood. The origin of the receptors is a middle-aged man who had recovered from COVID-19.

The chain links TRBV18 to TRBJ1-2; D not certain. The CDR3 contains 17 residues. V lost 6 bases, J lost 1 base, and 21 bases lay in between. Looked up from germline, CDR1 is KGHSH and CDR2 is LQKENI. The CDR3: CASSLSLPGSVNYGYTF. The CDR3 bases are TGTGCCAGCTCCCTGAGTCTCCCGGGATCTGTTAACTATGGCTACACCTTC.

The chain has TRBV5-6 and TRBJ2-3; no clear D gene. The CDR3 runs to 14 residues. V was shortened by 4 bases and J by 2 bases, with 11 bases between the two germline ends. Germline V CDR1 and CDR2: SGHDT, YYEEEE. The CDR3 loop reads CASSTTRPTDTQYF. As DNA, the CDR3 is TGTGCCAGCAGCACTACGCGCCCCACAGATACGCAGTATTTT.

The V gene is TRBV11-2, the J gene TRBJ2-2; D unresolved. This CDR3 is 14 amino acids long. The germline V gene has CDR1 SGHAT and CDR2 FQNNGV. The ends were cut back, 6 bases at V and 5 bases at J, with 13 bases in the middle. The CDR3 loop is CASRPGLTTGELFF. CDR3 nucleotide sequence: TGTGCCAGCAGGCCAGGCTTAACGACCGGGGAGCTGTTTTTT.

This clone appeared once. The chain is built from TRBV29-1 and TRBJ2-4, with a possible D match to TRBD1 (6 bases). The ends were cut back, 5 bases at V and 1 base at J, with 9 bases in the middle. The CDR3 has 13 residues. Germline V gene data show CDR1 as SQVTM and CDR2 as ANQGSEA. The CDR3 DNA reads TGCAGCGTTTCTGACAGGGCCAAAAACATTCAGTACTTC. Its protein is CSVSDRAKNIQYF.

This chain links TRBV27 with TRBJ1-2; 10 bases fit TRBD1. The CDR3 extends over 17 amino acids. J was trimmed by 7 bases and V by 3 bases; bases with no gene match: 14. Germline CDR1 reads MNHEY; CDR2 reads SMNVEV (reference sequence). The CDR3 DNA follows: TGTGCCAGCAGTTTCCTGAGGAGGGACAGGGGAGTTAGTGGCTACACCTTC. It is translated as CASSFLRRDRGVSGYTF.

The chain carries TRBV14 and TRBJ2-7; no reliable D call. There are 13 residues in the CDR3. CDR1 SGHDN and CDR2 FVKESK come from the germline V gene. With 0 bases removed from V and 9 bases from J, the gap between germline ends came to 12 bases. In DNA form, the CDR3 reads TGTGCCAGCAGCCAAGATTTCTGGAGTGGGCAGTACTTC. Its translation is CASSQDFWSGQYF. Filled out from reference TRBV14 and TRBJ2-7, the complete variable domain reads EAGVTQFPSHSVIEKGQTVTLRCDPISGHDNLYWYRRVMGKEIKFLLHFVKESKQDESGMPNNRFLAERTGGTYSTLKVQPAELEDSGVYFCASSQDFWSGQYFGPGTRLTVT.

The gene calls are TRBV27 and TRBJ2-2; TRBD1 aligns across 10 bases. Germline CDR1 and CDR2: MNHEY and SMNVEV (reference sequence). J lost 4 bases, V lost 2 bases, and 4 bases had no gene match. The CDR3 consists of 16 residues. CDR3 sequence reads: CASSLRDRGATGELFF. CDR3 coding DNA: TGTGCCAGCAGTTTACGGGACAGGGGAGCCACCGGGGAGCTGTTTTTT.

The V and J genes are TRBV7-2 and TRBJ2-1; 11 bases fit TRBD2. Germline-derived CDR1 and CDR2 are SGHTA and FQGNSA. Germline trimming cut 1 base from V and 0 bases from J; bases unmatched to any gene: 8. The CDR3 loop spans 19 amino acids. The CDR3: CASSLDGTSGLSSYNEQFF. For the CDR3, the DNA is TGTGCCAGCAGCTTAGACGGGACTAGCGGACTGAGCTCCTACAATGAGCAGTTCTTC.